This entry lists 16 T cell receptor beta chains sequenced from one sample in a study of T cell responses to AZD1222 COVID-19 vaccine. This table comes from immunoSEQ multiplex PCR, and its TCRdb copy is limited to in-frame clones, with some not included. Among over 50,000 clones, 84% were seen once, and the ten largest hold less than 9.5%. The sequencing here drew on peripheral blood, taken on day 0 of AZD1222 vaccination. The receptor source for this set is an adult in good health.

The chain has TRBV6-5 and TRBJ2-4, with 9 bases aligning to TRBD1. This CDR3 spans 12 amino acids. Germline V gene lookup returns CDR1 MNHEY and CDR2 SVGAGI. Germline trimming cut 5 bases from V and 8 bases from J; bases unmatched to any gene: 1. The CDR3 nucleotides are TGTGCCAGCAGTCGGGACAGGGACATTCAGTACTTC. Its translation: CASSRDRDIQYF.

The chain employs TRBV11-3 and TRBJ2-1, with 13 bases fitting TRBD2. The germline CDR1 and CDR2 sequences are SGHNT and YENEEA. V gave up 3 bases and J gave up 8 bases; unmatched junction bases: 4. There are 15 residues in the CDR3. The CDR3 sequence: CASSFGLAGEYEQFF. The DNA for the CDR3 is TGTGCCAGCAGCTTTGGACTAGCGGGGGAATATGAGCAGTTCTTC.

This clone is a singleton in its sample. This chain uses TRBV11-2 with TRBJ1-1; a weak D match, TRBD1 (6 bases). Trimming pared 5 bases from V and 4 bases from J, leaving 14 bases between. This CDR3 comprises 14 residues. Germline V gives CDR1 SGHAT, CDR2 FQNNGV. The CDR3 region has the DNA TGTGCCAGCAGCCCAATGGGGGGGGCCACTGAAGCTTTCTTT. It encodes CASSPMGGATEAFF.

V and J are TRBV15 and TRBJ1-1; D is uncertain. Germline values: CDR1 LNHNV, CDR2 YYDKDF (reference sequence). This CDR3 comprises 15 residues. Trimming left V 4 bases short and J 3 bases short, with 15 bases between. DNA of the CDR3: TGTGCCACCAGCAAAGACCCCGAGGTATACACTGAAGCTTTCTTT. It yields the protein CATSKDPEVYTEAFF.

The chain recombines TRBV10-3 with TRBJ2-5; D remains ambiguous. V lost 7 bases and J lost 10, with 16 bases in between. Germline assignment: CDR1 ENHRY and CDR2 SYGVKD. CDR3 length equals 12 residues. CDR3 nucleotides: TGTGCCATCATGGGTCCGGCCGCGGTCCAGTACTTC. Translation: CAIMGPAAVQYF.

The V call is TRBV14, the J call TRBJ1-4; D gene ambiguous. Trimming stripped 4 bases from V and 7 bases from J, with 13 bases between. CDR3 length: 14 residues. The germline V gene encodes CDR1 SGHDN and CDR2 FVKESK. CDR3 bases: TGTGCCAGCAGCCTCCCCAGCGGGAGTGAAAAACTGTTTTTT. Its translation is CASSLPSGSEKLFF.

In nucleotides, the CDR3 is TGTGCCAGCAGCTTGAGGGGCAGACACAATGAGCAGTTCTTC. Translation: CASSLRGRHNEQFF. The chain uses TRBV5-4 and TRBJ2-1; D perhaps matches TRBD1 (5 bases). This CDR3 is 14 amino acids long. CDR1 SGHNT and CDR2 YYREEE come from the germline V gene (reference sequence). Between the trimmed V and J ends, which lost 1 base and 5 bases, there was a span of 10 bases.

V gene TRBV3-1 (or the pseudogene TRBV3-2) combines with J gene TRBJ2-7; D possibly corresponds to TRBD1 (5 bases). Germline V CDR1 and CDR2: LGHDT, YNNKEL (reference sequence). The CDR3 has 14 amino acids. Deletions cut 3 bases from V and 3 bases from J, with 12 bases between. The DNA for the CDR3 is TGTGCCAGCAGCCAGTATACAGGCCGCTACGAGCAGTACTTC. Translation gives CASSQYTGRYEQYF.

The J gene is TRBJ1-2, the V gene TRBV7-6, with D tentatively TRBD1 (6 bases). Germline V CDR1 and CDR2: SGHVS, FNYEAQ. V was pared by 1 base and J by 8 bases, with 17 bases between. The CDR3 spans 15 residues. As DNA, the CDR3 is TGTGCCAGCAGCTTAGAACGGGGGGCCGGTCGAGGCTACACCTTC. This encodes CASSLERGAGRGYTF.

This chain uses TRBV20-1 with TRBJ2-1; D unclear. Germline V gives CDR1 DFQATT, CDR2 SNEGSKA (reference sequence). With 6 bases removed from V and 9 bases from J, the gap between germline ends came to 12 bases. This CDR3 is 11 amino acids long. CDR3 protein: CSANIAVEQFF. The CDR3 DNA reads TGCAGTGCCAATATAGCTGTTGAGCAGTTCTTC.

This chain connects TRBV15 to TRBJ2-5; TRBD1 or TRBD2 may be the D gene (5 bases each). The V end was cut by 11 bases, the J end by 5 bases, with 15 bases between. Germline lookup yields CDR1 LNHNV and CDR2 YYDKDF (reference sequence). The CDR3 extends over 12 amino acids. Here the CDR3 reads CAVSWGWETQYF. The DNA for the CDR3 is TGTGCCGTCTCGTGGGGGTGGGAGACCCAGTACTTC.

This clone was observed a few times. The chain links TRBV2 to TRBJ1-5; possibly TRBD1 for D (5 bases). This CDR3 is 14 amino acids long. V was trimmed by 2 bases and J by 7 bases, leaving 12 bases between them. Germline-derived CDR1 and CDR2 are SNHLY and FYNNEI. In DNA form, the CDR3 reads TGTGCCAGCAGTGAACAGGGAGGAAGGCAGCCCCAGCATTTT. Its protein is CASSEQGGRQPQHF.

The rearrangement joins TRBV7-9 to TRBJ1-6; 7 bases map to TRBD1. CDR3 length: 15 residues. V lost 4 bases and J lost 8; bases outside the gene matches: 8. Germline lookup yields CDR1 SEHNR and CDR2 FQNEAQ (reference sequence). Here the CDR3 reads CASSSTGARDSPLHF. CDR3 sequence (DNA): TGTGCCAGCAGCTCTACAGGGGCTCGAGATTCACCCCTCCACTTT.

The V gene is TRBV5-1, the J gene TRBJ1-4, with unresolved D. Trimming shortened V by 1 base and J by 4 bases, and 5 bases separated the two germline ends. The germline V gene has CDR1 SGHRS and CDR2 YFSETQ. CDR3 length: 13 residues. CDR3 sequence: CASSLLVNEKLFF. The CDR3 DNA sequence: TGCGCCAGCAGCTTGCTGGTTAATGAAAAACTGTTTTTT.

In nucleotides, the CDR3 is TGCGCCAGCAGCTTGAGGGGACTGACGTACAATGAGCAGTTCTTC. Translated: CASSLRGLTYNEQFF. The chain employs TRBV5-1 and TRBJ2-1, with D possibly TRBD2 on 6 matching bases. The CDR3 contains 15 residues. Germline loops: CDR1 SGHRS, CDR2 YFSETQ. V shed 1 base and J shed 4 bases, with 12 bases lying between them.

The J gene is TRBJ1-6, the V gene TRBV5-6; no clear D gene. V shed 3 bases and J shed 7 bases, with 8 bases lying between them. CDR3 length: 13 residues. Germline V CDR1 and CDR2: SGHDT, YYEEEE. The CDR3 bases are TGTGCCAGCAGCTCGGACGGGAATTCACCCCTCCACTTT. It specifies CASSSDGNSPLHF.